The sequence of this TCR beta chain was determined in a study of Ad26.COV2.S vaccination and SARS-CoV-2 variants (dated by TCRdb to the early 2020s). Turning to the overall study: Vaccine-arm donors came from COV1001, a multicentre, randomized, double-blind, placebo-controlled phase I-IIa trial of Ad26.COV2.S in healthy adults. The TCR-sequenced set comprised around 30 samples: some 20 Ad26.COV2.S vaccine recipients, 5 placebo recipients and 8 SARS-CoV-2 convalescent individuals. Sequencing of the TCRbeta repertoire served to evaluate the specificity and breadth of SARS-CoV-2-reactive T cell receptors following Ad26.COV2.S vaccination. Participants in the trial were split at random into five groups of five each, receiving low-dose or high-dose Ad26.COV2.S once or twice, or else placebo on both occasions. Ad26.COV2.S was administered intramuscularly at a dose of 5x10^10 or 1x10^11 viral particles, either as one shot or as two shots given 56 days apart. Throughout the experiments and outcome assessment, investigators stayed blinded to trial group allocation. Study-wide conclusions, independent of this receptor: It was noted by the authors that total T cell responses may have been underestimated by the TCR breadth and depth analyses. Comparable non-spike TCR breadth was observed between vaccine and placebo recipients, consistent with only spike being contained in the vaccine. Comparing responses between vaccine doses or regimens was not something the study was powered to do. Substantial breadth of spike-specific CD8+ and CD4+ T cell responses was reported after vaccination. Spike-specific TCR breadth was higher in Ad26.COV2.S recipients than in placebo recipients (P = 0.0014).

The immunoSEQ Assay was used to sequence TCRbeta CDR3 regions. After extraction, genomic DNA underwent amplification by bias-controlled multiplex PCR, followed by high-throughput sequencing. Processing in the source paper ran as follows. To quantify the absolute abundance of each unique TCRbeta CDR3 region, sequences were collapsed and filtered. Usable DNA was measured by amplifying reference genes present in all nucleated cells, and TCRbeta template counts were normalized to that usable DNA to estimate T cell fraction. Repertoire TCRs were annotated as SARS-CoV-2-specific by exact matching of V gene, CDR3 amino acid sequence and J gene to a known reactive TCR set. The reference SARS-CoV-2 TCR set came from MIRA and was filtered for enrichment in COVID-19-positive ImmuneCODE repertoires, removing public or cross-reactive TCRs. Using the MIRA antigens, annotated TCRs were further analysed by specific ORF or by position within an ORF. Depth was the summed frequency of annotated unique rearrangements, while breadth was defined as annotated unique rearrangements over total unique productive rearrangements. TCR breadth was compared between groups using two-sided Wilcoxon rank-sum tests. The immuneACCESS repertoire file appears here via TCRdb, limited to in-frame rearrangements. These files lack a portion of the clones; in checked studies, under half of the deficit traces to unresolved V genes, and the cause of the others is not known. That table furnishes V, J and clone size, whereas the DNA furnished D and trimming. This sample is represented by about 350,000 clones; approximately 90% of them were singletons. Approximately 5% of the sample rests with the top ten.

Notes on this clone: No cognate antigen has been identified for it. Within one base of it there is no much larger clone, and no base qualities were kept.

The sample's treatment or condition label, decoded: around 19 received Ad26.COV2.S at low or high dose, single or two shots; about 5 received placebo; per-sample allocation not given. Repertoires of vaccine and placebo recipients were sequenced from samples taken on day 63 after the first injection. Between 29 July and 7 August 2020, Cohort 1b enrolled fewer than 30 adults aged 18-55 years at one site in Boston, USA. Ad26.COV2.S consisted of a replication-incompetent adenovirus type 26 vector by which a prefusion-stabilized SARS-CoV-2 spike protein from the original Wuhan strain was expressed. The source of this sequence is a person aged 18 to 65 who received the Ad26.COV2.S COVID-19 vaccine or a placebo. Sequences were derived from peripheral blood, sampled in a trial of Ad26.COV2.S vaccine versus placebo.

CDR3 reads: CASSLDSTIYF. DNA sequence: TGTGCCAGCAGCTTGGACTCCACCATATATTTT. The chain was built from TRBV5-5 and TRBJ1-3; a confident D gene designation cannot be given. Per the germline V gene (reference sequence), SGHKS is the CDR1 and YYEKEE is the CDR2. Cut back by 0 bases and 9 bases, the V and J ends lie 4 bases apart. Its CDR3 holds 11 amino acids, cysteine through phenylalanine. The retained sequence is limited to the CDR3, 33 bases, with the frame set at the first base.